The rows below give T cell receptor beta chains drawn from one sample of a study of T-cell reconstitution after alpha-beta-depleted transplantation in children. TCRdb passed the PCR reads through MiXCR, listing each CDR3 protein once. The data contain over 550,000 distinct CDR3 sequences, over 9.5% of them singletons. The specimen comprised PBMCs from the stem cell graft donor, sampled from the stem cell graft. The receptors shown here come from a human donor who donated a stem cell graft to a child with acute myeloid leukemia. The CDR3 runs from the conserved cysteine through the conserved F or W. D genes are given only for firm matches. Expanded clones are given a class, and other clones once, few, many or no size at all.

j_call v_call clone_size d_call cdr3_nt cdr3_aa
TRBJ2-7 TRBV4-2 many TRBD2 TGTGCCAGCAGCAAAGAGGGTGAGCGGGACCTCTACGAGCAGTACTTC CASSKEGERDLYEQYF
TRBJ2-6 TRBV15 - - TGTGCCACCAGCAGAGGGCCAGTGCCCTCTGGGGCCAACGTCCTGACTTTC CATSRGPVPSGANVLTF
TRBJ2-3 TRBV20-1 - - TGCAGTGCTAGAGTAGGTAGACTCGGGACAGATACGCAGTATTTT CSARVGRLGTDTQYF
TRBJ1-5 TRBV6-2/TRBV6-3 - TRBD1 TGTGCCAGCAGTATTTCAGGGGGACTCTTCTATCAGCCCCAGCATTTT CASSISGGLFYQPQHF
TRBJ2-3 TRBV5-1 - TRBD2 TGCGCCAGCAGCGGGGGACTAGACCCCCGTAGCACAGATACGCAGTATTTT CASSGGLDPRSTDTQYF
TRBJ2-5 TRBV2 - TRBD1 TGTGCCAGCACTAGTCCGGGACAGGGAGGGAAGACCCAGTACTTC CASTSPGQGGKTQYF
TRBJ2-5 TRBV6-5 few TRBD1 TGTGCCAGCAGTTACACAGGGGTTGTAGAGACCCAGTACTTC CASSYTGVVETQYF
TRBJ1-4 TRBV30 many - TGTGCCTGGGCGCCAGGGGCCAAAGAAAAACTGTTTTTT CAWAPGAKEKLFF
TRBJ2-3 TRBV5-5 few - TGTGCCAGCAGCCGGGGTCCAGTCAGCACAGATACGCAGTATTTT CASSRGPVSTDTQYF
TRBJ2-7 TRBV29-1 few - TGCAGCGTTGGCCTAAAAGAGCAGTACTTC CSVGLKEQYF
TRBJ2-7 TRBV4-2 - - TGTGCCAGCAGCCAAGTGACCGGTCCTCTCTACGAGCAGTACTTC CASSQVTGPLYEQYF
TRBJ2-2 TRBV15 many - TGTGCCACCAGCAGAGACGAGACCGGGGAGCTGTTTTTT CATSRDETGELFF
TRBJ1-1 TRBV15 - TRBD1 TGTGCCACCAGCAGAGGGGGACAGGGAAACACTGAAGCTTTCTTT CATSRGGQGNTEAFF
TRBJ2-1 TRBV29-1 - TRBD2 TGCAGCGCGCGGGAGCGGGTGATCAATGAGCAGTTCTTC CSARERVINEQFF